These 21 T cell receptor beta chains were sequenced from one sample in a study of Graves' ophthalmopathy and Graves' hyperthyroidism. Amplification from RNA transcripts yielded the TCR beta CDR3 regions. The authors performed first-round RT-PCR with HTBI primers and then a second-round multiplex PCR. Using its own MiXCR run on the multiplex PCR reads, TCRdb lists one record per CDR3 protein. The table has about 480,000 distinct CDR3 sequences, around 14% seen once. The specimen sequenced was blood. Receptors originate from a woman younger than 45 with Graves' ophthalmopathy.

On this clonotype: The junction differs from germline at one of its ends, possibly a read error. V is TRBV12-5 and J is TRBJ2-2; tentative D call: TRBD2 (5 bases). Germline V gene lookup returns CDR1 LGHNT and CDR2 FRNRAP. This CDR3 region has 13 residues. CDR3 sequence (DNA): TGTGCTAGTGGTTCGCGGCCGCACGGGGAGCTGTGTTTT. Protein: CASGSRPHGELCF.

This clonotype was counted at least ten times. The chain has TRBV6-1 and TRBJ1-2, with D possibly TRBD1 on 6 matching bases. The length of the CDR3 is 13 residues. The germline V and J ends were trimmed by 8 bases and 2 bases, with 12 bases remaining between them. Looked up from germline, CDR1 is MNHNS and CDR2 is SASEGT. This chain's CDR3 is CASGAGENYGYTF. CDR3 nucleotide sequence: TGTGCCAGCGGTGCAGGGGAAAACTATGGCTACACCTTC.

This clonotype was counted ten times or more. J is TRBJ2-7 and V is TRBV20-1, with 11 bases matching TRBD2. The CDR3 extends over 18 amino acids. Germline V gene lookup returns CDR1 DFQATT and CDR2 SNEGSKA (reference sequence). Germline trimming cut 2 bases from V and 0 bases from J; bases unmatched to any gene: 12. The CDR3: CSARLAGGFQDFSYEQYF. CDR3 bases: TGCAGTGCTAGACTAGCGGGGGGCTTCCAGGACTTCTCCTACGAGCAGTACTTC.

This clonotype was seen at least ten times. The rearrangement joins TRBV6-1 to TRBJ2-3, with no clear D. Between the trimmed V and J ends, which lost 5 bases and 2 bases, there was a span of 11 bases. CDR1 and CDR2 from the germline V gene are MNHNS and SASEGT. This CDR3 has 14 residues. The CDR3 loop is CASSKGSATDTQYF. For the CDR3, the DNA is TGTGCCAGCAGTAAAGGAAGTGCCACAGATACGCAGTATTTT.

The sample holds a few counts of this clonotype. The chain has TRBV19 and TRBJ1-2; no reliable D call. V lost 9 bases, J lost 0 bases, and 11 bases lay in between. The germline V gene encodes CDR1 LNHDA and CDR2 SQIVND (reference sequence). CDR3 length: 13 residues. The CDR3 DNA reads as TGTGCCAGAGTCGGGGATTCTAACTATGGCTACACCTTC. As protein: CARVGDSNYGYTF.

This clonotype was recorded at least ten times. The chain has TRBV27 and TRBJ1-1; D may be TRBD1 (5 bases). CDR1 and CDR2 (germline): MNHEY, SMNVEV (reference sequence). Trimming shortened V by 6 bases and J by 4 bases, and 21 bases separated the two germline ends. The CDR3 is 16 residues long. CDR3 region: CASSKGGGLGVTEAFF. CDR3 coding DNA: TGTGCCAGCAGCAAAGGTGGGGGTTTAGGTGTCACTGAAGCTTTCTTT.

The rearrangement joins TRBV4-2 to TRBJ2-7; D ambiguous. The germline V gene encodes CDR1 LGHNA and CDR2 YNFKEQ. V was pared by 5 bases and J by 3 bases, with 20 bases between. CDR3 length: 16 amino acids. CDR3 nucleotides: TGTGCCAGCAGCGCAGAGGCCAGCCGCCCAAACTACGAGCAGTACTTC. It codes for CASSAEASRPNYEQYF.

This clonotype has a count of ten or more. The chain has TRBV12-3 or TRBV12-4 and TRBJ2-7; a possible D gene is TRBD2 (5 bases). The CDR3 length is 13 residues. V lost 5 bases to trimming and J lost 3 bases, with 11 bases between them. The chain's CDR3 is CASSQRTYYEQYF. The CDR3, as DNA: TGTGCCAGCAGTCAAAGGACTTACTACGAGCAGTACTTC.

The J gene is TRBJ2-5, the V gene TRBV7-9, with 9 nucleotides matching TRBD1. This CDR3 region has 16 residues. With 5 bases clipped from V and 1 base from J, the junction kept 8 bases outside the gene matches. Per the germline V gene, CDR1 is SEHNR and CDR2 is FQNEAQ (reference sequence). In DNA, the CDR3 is TGTGCCAGCAGCCCCCCACAGGGGGCCCCCCAAGAGACCCAGTACTTC. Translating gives CASSPPQGAPQETQYF.

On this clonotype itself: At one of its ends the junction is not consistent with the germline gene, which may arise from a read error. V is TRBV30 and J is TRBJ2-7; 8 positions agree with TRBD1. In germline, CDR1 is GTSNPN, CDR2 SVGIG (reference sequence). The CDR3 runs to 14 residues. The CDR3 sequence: CAWSSTLRTGQNQF. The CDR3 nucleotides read TGTGCCTGGAGTTCAACCCTAAGGACAGGGCAGAACCAATTC.

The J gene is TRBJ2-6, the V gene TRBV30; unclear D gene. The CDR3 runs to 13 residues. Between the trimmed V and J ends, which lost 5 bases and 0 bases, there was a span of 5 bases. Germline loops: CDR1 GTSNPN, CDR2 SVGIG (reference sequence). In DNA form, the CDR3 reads TGTGCCTGGGTACCCTCTGGGGCCAACGTCCTGACTTTC. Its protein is CAWVPSGANVLTF.

CDR3 protein: CASSRTVHEQYF. CDR3 sequence (DNA): TGTGCCAGCAGTAGGACAGTCCACGAGCAGTACTTC. The V call is TRBV6-1, the J call TRBJ2-7, with D perhaps matching TRBD1 (6 bases). The germline V and J ends were trimmed by 5 bases and 5 bases, with 10 bases remaining between them. Germline CDR1 MNHNS, CDR2 SASEGT. The CDR3 consists of 12 residues.

The CDR3 nucleotides read TGTGCCAGCAGCCGACAGGGGGCGCGGGGAGAGACCCAGTACTTC. This encodes CASSRQGARGETQYF. The rearrangement links TRBV7-8 to TRBJ2-5, with TRBD1 identical over 10 bases. The CDR3 spans 15 residues. Looked up from germline, CDR1 is SGHVS and CDR2 is FQNEAQ. Unmatched junction bases numbered 7, after V lost 5 bases and J lost 4 bases.

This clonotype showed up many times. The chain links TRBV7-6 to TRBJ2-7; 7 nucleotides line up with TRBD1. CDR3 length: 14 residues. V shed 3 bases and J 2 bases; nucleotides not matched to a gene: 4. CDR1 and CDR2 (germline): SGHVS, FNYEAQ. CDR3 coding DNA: TGTGCCAGCAGCTTCGACGGACAGGCCTACGAGCAGTACTTC. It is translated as CASSFDGQAYEQYF.

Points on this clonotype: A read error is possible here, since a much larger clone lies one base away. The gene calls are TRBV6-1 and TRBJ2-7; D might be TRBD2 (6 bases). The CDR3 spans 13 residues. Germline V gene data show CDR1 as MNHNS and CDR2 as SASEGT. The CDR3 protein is CASSTRGPGEQHF. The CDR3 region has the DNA TGTGCCAGCAGTACCCGGGGCCCGGGGGAGCAGCACTTC.

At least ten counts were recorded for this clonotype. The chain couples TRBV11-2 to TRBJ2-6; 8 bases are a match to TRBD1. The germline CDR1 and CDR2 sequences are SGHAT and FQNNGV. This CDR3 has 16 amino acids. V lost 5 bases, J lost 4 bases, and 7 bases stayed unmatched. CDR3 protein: CASSQHRGSGANVLTF. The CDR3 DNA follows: TGTGCCAGCAGCCAACACAGGGGGTCCGGGGCCAACGTCCTGACTTTC.

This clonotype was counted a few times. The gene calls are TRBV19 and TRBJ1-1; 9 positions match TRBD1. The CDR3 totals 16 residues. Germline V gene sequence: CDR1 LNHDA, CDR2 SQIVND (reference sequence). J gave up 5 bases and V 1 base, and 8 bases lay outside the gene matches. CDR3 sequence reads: CASSIVRQGGKTEAFF. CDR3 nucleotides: TGTGCCAGTAGTATAGTACGACAGGGGGGGAAGACTGAAGCTTTCTTT. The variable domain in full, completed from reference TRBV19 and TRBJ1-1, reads DGGITQSPKYLFRKEGQNVTLSCEQNLNHDAMYWYRQDPGQGLRLIYYSQIVNDFQKGDIAEGYSVSREKKESFPLTVTSAQKNPTAFYLCASSIVRQGGKTEAFFGQGTRLTVV.

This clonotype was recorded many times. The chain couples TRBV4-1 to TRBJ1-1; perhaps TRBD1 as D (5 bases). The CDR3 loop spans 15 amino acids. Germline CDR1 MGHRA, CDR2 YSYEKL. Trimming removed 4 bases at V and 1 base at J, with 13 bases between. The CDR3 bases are TGCGCCAGCAGCCCCCGTCGTGGGGGGAACACTGAAGCTTTCTTT. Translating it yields CASSPRRGGNTEAFF.

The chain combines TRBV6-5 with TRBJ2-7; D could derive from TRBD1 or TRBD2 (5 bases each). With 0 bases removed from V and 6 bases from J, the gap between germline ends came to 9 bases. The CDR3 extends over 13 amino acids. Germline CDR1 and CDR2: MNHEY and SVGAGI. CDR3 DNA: TGTGCCAGCAGTTACTCCCCCGGGACCGAGCAGTACTTC. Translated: CASSYSPGTEQYF.

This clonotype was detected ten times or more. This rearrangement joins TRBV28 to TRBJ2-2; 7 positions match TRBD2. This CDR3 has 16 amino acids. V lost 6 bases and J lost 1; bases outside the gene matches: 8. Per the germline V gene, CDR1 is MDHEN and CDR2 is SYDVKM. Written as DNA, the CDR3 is TGTGCCAGCAGCTCGCCTTCGGGAGGGAACACCGGGGAGCTGTTTTTT. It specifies CASSSPSGGNTGELFF. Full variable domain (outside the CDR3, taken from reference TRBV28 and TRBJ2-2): DVKVTQSSRYLVKRTGEKVFLECVQDMDHENMFWYRQDPGLGLRLIYFSYDVKMKEKGDIPEGYSVSREKKERFSLILESASTNQTSMYLCASSSPSGGNTGELFFGEGSRLTVL.

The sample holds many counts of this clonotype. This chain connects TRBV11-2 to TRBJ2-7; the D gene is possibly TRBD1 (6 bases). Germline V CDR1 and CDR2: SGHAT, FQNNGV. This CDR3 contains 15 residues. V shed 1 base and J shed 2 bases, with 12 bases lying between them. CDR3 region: CASSLGTESPYEQYF. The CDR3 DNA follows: TGTGCCAGCAGCTTAGGGACAGAAAGCCCCTACGAGCAGTACTTC.